This TCR beta chain emerged from a study of CD4+ T cells in melanoma. Findings and limits, study-wide: CD8+ T cell, macrophage and B cell function reportedly correlated with neoantigen-specific CD4+ T cells. In melanoma, neoantigen-specific CD4+ T cells reportedly differed in differentiation state.

Germline V gene lookup returns CDR1 SEHNR and CDR2 FQNEAQ (reference sequence). Between the trimmed V and J ends, which lost 5 bases and 8 bases, there was a span of 16 bases. The CDR3 loop spans 14 amino acids. As to this clone: The antigen is unknown.

Some clones are missing from TCRdb's copy, which holds only in-frame ones; the method was immunoSEQ multiplex PCR. The table includes about 140,000 clones, nearly 95% detected once. The V gene is TRBV7-9, the J gene TRBJ2-1, with D tentatively TRBD2 (6 bases). The clonotype was recovered from a human donor with melanoma. CDR3 nucleotides: TGTGCCAGCAGCCCTCGTGGGGGGTCGGATGAGCAGTTCTTC. The encoded protein is CASSPRGGSDEQFF.